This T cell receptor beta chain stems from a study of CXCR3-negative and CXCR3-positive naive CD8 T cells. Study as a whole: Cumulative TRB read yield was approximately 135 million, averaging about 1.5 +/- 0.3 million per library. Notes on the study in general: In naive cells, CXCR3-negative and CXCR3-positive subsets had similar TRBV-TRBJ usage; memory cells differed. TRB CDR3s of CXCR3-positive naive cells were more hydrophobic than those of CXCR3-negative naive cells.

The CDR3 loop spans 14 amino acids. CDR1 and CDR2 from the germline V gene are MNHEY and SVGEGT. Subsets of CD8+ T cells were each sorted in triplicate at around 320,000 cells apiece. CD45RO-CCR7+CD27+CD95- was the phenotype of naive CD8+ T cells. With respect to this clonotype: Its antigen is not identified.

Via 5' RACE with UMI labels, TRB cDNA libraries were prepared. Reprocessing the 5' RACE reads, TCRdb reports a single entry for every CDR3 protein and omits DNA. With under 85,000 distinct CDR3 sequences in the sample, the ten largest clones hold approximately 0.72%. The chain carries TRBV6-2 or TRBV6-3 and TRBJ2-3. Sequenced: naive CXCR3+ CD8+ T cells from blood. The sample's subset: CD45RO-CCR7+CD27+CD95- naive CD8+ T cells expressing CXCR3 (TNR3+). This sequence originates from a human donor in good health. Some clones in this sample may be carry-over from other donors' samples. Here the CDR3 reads CASSSYPRPDTQYF.